Described below is a single T cell receptor beta chain sequence and its context. Its antigen is not known. Other nucleotide sequences from this sample produce the same CDR3. The data were obtained in a study of CD8+ T cells in alopecia areata. PBMCs served as the source from which CD4+ and CD8+ T cells were sorted. cDNA prepared by RNA extraction and subsequent reverse transcription served as the template for sequencing. Libraries were prepared by immunoSEQ multiplex PCR; TCRdb keeps only in-frame clonotypes and omits some of them. This table has about 150,000 clones, around two thirds appearing once. Study results and limitations: Possibly because of HLA-related factors, TCR sharing was less clear across patients than in mice. Relative to normal scalp, lesional scalp, especially alopecia totalis/universalis, showed higher clonality. Scalp specimens additionally yield sequences from normal skin's resident alphabeta T cells.

Germline CDR1 SQVTM, CDR2 ANQGSEA. Trimming shortened V by 1 base and J by 4 bases, and 9 bases separated the two germline ends. This CDR3 region has 13 residues. Sequenced material: CD8+ T cells sorted from blood. V is TRBV29-1 and J is TRBJ2-3; perhaps TRBD2 as D (6 bases). The clonotype comes from a human donor in good health. The CDR3 protein is CSVEGGEADTQYF. The CDR3 DNA reads as TGCAGCGTTGAAGGGGGGGAGGCAGATACGCAGTATTTT.